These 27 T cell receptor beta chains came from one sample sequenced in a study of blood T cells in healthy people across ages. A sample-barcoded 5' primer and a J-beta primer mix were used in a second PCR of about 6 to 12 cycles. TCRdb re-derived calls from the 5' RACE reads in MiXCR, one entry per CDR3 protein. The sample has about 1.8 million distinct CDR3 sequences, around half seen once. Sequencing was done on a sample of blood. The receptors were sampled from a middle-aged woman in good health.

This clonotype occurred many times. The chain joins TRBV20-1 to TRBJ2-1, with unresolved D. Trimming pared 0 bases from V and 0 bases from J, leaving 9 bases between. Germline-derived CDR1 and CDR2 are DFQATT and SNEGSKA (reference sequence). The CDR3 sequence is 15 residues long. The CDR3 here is CSARDGVTSYNEQFF. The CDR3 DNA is TGCAGTGCTAGAGATGGGGTGACCTCCTACAATGAGCAGTTCTTC.

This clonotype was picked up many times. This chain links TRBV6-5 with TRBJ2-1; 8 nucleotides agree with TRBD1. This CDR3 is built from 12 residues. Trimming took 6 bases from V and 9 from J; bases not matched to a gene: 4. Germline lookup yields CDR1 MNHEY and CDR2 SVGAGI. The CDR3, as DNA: TGTGCCAGCAGCAGGACAGGGATTGAGCAGTTCTTC. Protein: CASSRTGIEQFF.

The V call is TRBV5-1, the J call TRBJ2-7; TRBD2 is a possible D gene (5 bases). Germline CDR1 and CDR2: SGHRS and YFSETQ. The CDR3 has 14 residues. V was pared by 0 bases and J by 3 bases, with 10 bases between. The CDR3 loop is CASSLDGMGYEQYF. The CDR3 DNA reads TGCGCCAGCAGCTTGGACGGGATGGGCTACGAGCAGTACTTC. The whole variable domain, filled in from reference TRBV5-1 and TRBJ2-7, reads KAGVTQTPRYLIKTRGQQVTLSCSPISGHRSVSWYQQTPGQGLQFLFEYFSETQRNKGNFPGRFSGRQFSNSRSEMNVSTLELGDSALYLCASSLDGMGYEQYFGPGTRLTVT.

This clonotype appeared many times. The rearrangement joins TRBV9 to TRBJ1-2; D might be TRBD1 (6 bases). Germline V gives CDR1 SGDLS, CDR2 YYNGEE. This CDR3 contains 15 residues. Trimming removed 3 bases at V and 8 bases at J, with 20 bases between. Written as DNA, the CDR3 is TGTGCCAGCAGCGCCTCATCCGGGGGCTTGGGGGGCTACACCTTC. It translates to CASSASSGGLGGYTF.

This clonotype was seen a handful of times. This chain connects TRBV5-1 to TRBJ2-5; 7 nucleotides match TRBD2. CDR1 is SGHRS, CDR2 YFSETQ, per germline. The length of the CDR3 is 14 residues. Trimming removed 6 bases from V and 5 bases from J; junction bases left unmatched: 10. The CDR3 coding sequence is TGCGCCAGCAAGGTCAGCGGGGTGACGGAGACCCAGTACTTC. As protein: CASKVSGVTETQYF.

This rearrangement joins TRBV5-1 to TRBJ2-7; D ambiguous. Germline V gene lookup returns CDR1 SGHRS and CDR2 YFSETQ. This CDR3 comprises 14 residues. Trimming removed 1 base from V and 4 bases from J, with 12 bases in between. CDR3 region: CASSLLATQYEQYF. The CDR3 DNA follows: TGCGCCAGCAGCTTGCTCGCAACCCAATACGAGCAGTACTTC.

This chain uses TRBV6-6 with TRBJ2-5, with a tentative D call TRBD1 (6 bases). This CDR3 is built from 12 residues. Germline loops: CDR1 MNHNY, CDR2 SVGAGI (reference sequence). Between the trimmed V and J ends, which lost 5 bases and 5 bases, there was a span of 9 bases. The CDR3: CASSRQDETQYF. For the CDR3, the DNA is TGTGCCAGCAGTAGACAGGATGAGACCCAGTACTTC.

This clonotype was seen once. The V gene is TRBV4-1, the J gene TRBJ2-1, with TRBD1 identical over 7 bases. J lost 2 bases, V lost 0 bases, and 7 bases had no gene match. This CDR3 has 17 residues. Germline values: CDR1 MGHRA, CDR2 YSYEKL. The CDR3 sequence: CASSQDWDSMPYNEQFF. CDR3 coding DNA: TGCGCCAGCAGCCAAGATTGGGACAGTATGCCCTACAATGAGCAGTTCTTC.

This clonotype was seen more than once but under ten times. In DNA form, the CDR3 reads TGTGCCAGCAGCCAAGAGGGCGGCAGGGGGATGGGTCAGCCCCAGCATTTT. This sequence encodes CASSQEGGRGMGQPQHF. The genes are TRBV4-2 and TRBJ1-5, with 7 bases aligning to TRBD1. Germline CDR1 LGHNA, CDR2 YNFKEQ. J was trimmed by 6 bases and V by 0 bases; bases with no gene match: 11. The CDR3 has 17 amino acids.

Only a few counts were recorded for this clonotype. CDR3 amino acids: CASSLEGHPRIQYF. In DNA form, the CDR3 reads TGCGCCAGCAGCTTGGAAGGACACCCGAGAATTCAGTACTTC. The chain uses TRBV5-1 and TRBJ2-4; D is perhaps TRBD1 (5 bases). CDR3 size: 14 residues. CDR1 and CDR2 (germline): SGHRS, YFSETQ. Trimming stripped 0 bases from V and 10 bases from J, with 14 bases between.

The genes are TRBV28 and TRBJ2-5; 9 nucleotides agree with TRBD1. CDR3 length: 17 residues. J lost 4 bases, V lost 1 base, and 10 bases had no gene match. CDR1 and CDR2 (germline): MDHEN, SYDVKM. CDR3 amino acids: CASSLSLLTGGGETQYF. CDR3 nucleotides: TGTGCCAGCAGTTTATCGTTGTTGACAGGGGGTGGAGAGACCCAGTACTTC.

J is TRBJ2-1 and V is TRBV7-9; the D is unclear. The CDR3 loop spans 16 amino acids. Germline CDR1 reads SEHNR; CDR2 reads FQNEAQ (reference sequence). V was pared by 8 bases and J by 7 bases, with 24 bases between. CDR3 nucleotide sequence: TGTGCCAGCGGTCCTGAAAGACGGACGGTTGGGAATGAGCAGTTCTTC. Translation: CASGPERRTVGNEQFF. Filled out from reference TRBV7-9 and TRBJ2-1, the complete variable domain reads DTGVSQNPRHKITKRGQNVTFRCDPISEHNRLYWYRQTLGQGPEFLTYFQNEAQLEKSRLLSDRFSAERPKGSFSTLEIQRTEQGDSAMYLCASGPERRTVGNEQFFGPGTRLTVL.

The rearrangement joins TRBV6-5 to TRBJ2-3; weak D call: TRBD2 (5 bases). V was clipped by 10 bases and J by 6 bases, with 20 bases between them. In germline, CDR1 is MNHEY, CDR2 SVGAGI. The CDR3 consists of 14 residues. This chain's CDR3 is CATTSPRGSDTQYF. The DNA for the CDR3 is TGTGCCACCACCAGCCCCCGGGGTTCGGATACGCAGTATTTT.

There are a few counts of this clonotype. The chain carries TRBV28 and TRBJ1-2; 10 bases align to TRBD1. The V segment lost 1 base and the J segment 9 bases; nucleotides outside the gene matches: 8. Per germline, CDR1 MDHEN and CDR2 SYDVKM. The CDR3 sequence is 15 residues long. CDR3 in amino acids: CASSLSGTGEVSYTF. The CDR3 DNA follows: TGTGCCAGCAGTTTATCCGGGACAGGGGAAGTGAGCTACACCTTC.

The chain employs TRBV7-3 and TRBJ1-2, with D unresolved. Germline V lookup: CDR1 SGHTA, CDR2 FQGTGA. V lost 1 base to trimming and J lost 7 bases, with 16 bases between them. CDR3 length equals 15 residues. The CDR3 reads CASSLNGVLGSGYTF. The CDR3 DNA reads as TGTGCCAGCAGCTTAAATGGGGTACTCGGCTCTGGCTACACCTTC.

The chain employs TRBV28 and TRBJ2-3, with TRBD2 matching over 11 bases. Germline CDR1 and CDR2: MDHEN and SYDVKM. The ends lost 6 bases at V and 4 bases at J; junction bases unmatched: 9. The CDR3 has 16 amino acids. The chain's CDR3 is CASSPLAGDYADTQYF. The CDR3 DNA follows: TGTGCCAGCAGCCCACTAGCGGGGGATTACGCAGATACGCAGTATTTT.

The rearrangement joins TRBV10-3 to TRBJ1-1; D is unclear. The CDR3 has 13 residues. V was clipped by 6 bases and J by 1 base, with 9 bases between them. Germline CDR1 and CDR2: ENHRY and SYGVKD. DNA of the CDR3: TGTGCCATCAGGGCGGGCTGGAACACTGAAGCTTTCTTT. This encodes CAIRAGWNTEAFF.

The CDR3 DNA is TGCAGCGTTGAAGCGATGCGAGGGTATGGCTACACCTTC. Translated: CSVEAMRGYGYTF. V usage is TRBV29-1 and J usage is TRBJ1-2; no firm D call. The CDR3 consists of 13 residues. Between the trimmed V and J ends, which lost 1 base and 5 bases, there was a span of 11 bases. Germline V CDR1 and CDR2: SQVTM, ANQGSEA.

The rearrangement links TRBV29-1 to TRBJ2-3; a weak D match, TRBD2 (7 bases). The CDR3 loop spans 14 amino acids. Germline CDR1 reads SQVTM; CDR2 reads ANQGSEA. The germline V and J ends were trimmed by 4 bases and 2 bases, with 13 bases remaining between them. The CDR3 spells CSVVVRGLTDTQYF. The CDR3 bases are TGCAGCGTTGTAGTGCGGGGGCTCACAGATACGCAGTATTTT.

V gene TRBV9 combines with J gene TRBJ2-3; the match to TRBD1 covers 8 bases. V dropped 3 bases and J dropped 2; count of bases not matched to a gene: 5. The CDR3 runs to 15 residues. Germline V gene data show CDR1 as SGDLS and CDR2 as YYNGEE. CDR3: CASSAGQEYTDTQYF. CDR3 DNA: TGTGCCAGCAGCGCGGGACAGGAGTACACAGATACGCAGTATTTT.

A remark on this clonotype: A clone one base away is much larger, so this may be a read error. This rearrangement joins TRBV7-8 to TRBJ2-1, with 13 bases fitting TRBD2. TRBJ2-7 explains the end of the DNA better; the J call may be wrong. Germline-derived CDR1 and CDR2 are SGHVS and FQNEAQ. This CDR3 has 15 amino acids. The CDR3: CASSPLAGGYNEQYF. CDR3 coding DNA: TGTGCCAGCAGTCCACTAGCGGGGGGGTACAATGAGCAGTACTTC.

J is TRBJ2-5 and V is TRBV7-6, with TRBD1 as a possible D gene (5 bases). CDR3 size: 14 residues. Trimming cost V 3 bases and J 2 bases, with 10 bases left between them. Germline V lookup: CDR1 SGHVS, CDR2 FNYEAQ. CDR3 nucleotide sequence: TGTGCCAGCAGCTTCCCAGGGAAACAAGAGACCCAGTACTTC. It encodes CASSFPGKQETQYF.

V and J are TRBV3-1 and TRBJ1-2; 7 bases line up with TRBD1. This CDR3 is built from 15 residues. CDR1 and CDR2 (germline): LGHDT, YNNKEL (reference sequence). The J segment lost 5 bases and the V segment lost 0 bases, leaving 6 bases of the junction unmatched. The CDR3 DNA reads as TGTGCCAGCAGCCAAGAAGAAACAGGGGTGTATGGCTACACCTTC. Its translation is CASSQEETGVYGYTF. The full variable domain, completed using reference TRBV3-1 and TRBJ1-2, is DTAVSQTPKYLVTQMGNDKSIKCEQNLGHDTMYWYKQDSKKFLKIMFSYNNKELIINETVPNRFSPKSPDKAHLNLHINSLELGDSAVYFCASSQEETGVYGYTFGSGTRLTVV.

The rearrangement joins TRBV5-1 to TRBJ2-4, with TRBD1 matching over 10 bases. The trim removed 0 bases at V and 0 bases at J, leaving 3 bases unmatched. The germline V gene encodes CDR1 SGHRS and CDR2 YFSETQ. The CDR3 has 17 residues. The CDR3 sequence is CASSLGQGARAKNIQYF. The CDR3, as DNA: TGCGCCAGCAGCTTGGGACAGGGGGCTAGAGCCAAAAACATTCAGTACTTC.

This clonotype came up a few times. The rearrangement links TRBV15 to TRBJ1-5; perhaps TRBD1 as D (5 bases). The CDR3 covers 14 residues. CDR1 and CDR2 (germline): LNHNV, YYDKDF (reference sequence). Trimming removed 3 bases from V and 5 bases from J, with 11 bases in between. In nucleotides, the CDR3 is TGTGCCACCAGCAGTTTGTCAGGGTATCAGCCCCAGCATTTT. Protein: CATSSLSGYQPQHF.

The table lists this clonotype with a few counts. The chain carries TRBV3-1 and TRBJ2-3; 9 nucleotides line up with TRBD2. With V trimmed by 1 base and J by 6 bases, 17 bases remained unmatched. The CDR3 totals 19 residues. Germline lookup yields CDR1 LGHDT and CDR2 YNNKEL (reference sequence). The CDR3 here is CASSQARRGGQEDWDTQYF. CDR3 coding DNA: TGTGCCAGCAGCCAAGCGAGGCGGGGGGGCCAAGAGGATTGGGATACGCAGTATTTT.

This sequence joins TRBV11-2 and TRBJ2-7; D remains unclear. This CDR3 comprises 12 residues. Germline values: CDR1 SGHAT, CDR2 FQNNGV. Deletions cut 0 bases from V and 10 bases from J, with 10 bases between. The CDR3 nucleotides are TGTGCCAGCAGCTTAGACCGGGTGTCCCAGTACTTC. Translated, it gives CASSLDRVSQYF.